This TCR beta chain was sequenced for a study of T cells after yellow fever vaccination. Conversion of TCR transcripts into cDNA relied on 5'RACE template switching, which added a universal primer site and UMIs. TCRdb recomputed calls from the 5' RACE reads with MiXCR, one row per CDR3 protein. This table has roughly 300,000 distinct CDR3 sequences, about 6.9% appearing once. The sample holds a few counts of this clonotype. The J segment lost 0 bases and the V segment lost 7 bases, leaving 8 bases of the junction unmatched. The CDR3 spans 14 residues. Germline V gives CDR1 SQVTM, CDR2 ANQGSEA. The starting material was PBMCs, obtained around 45 days after the first yellow fever vaccination. This chain joins TRBV29-1 and TRBJ1-1; 7 bases align to TRBD1. The TCR comes from a man aged 18 to 30 who received the YFV17D yellow fever vaccine. CDR3 amino acids: CSGATGWLNTEAFF. The DNA of the CDR3 is TGCAGCGGGGCGACAGGGTGGCTGAACACTGAAGCTTTCTTT.